A selection of T cell receptor beta chains follows, all from one sample in a study of blood T cell repertoires in COVID-19. Sequencing was performed with immunoSEQ multiplex PCR; in TCRdb, only in-frame clones are kept and a portion is missing. The sample records roughly 290,000 clones, around 91% being singletons. Material: PBMCs or T cells enriched from blood (not recorded which). The receptors derive from a woman aged 18-29 years with acute COVID-19. Each CDR3 is given with its conserved first and last residue. The order of the fields is J gene, D gene, V gene, clone size, CDR3 DNA, CDR3 protein. A D gene is named only where the DNA matches it firmly. Only some rows state a clone size, as once, few, many or a class for expanded clones.

J gene: TRBJ2-7
D gene: -
V gene: TRBV3-1/TRBV3-2
clone size: -
CDR3 DNA: TGTGCCAGCAGCCGCGGGACCTACGAGCAGTACTTC
CDR3 protein: CASSRGTYEQYF

J gene: TRBJ2-1
D gene: TRBD1
V gene: TRBV5-4
clone size: -
CDR3 DNA: TGTGCCAGCAGCCCGGGACAGACCTACAATGAGCAGTTCTTC
CDR3 protein: CASSPGQTYNEQFF

J gene: TRBJ1-3
D gene: -
V gene: TRBV11-2
clone size: -
CDR3 DNA: TGTGCCAGCAGCCGCGACAGGCACAGCTCTGGAAACACCATATATTTT
CDR3 protein: CASSRDRHSSGNTIYF

J gene: TRBJ2-7
D gene: -
V gene: TRBV6-5
clone size: -
CDR3 DNA: TGTGCCAGCAGGTCAGGGGTAGGATACGAGCAGTACTTC
CDR3 protein: CASRSGVGYEQYF

J gene: TRBJ2-7
D gene: -
V gene: TRBV18
clone size: -
CDR3 DNA: TGTGCCAGCTCACCACAGGGGGGGGCAGGTTTTTCCTACGAGCAGTACTTC
CDR3 protein: CASSPQGGAGFSYEQYF

J gene: TRBJ1-1
D gene: -
V gene: TRBV5-1
clone size: -
CDR3 DNA: TGCGCCAGCAGCCCTATAGTAGGGGGCACTGAAGCTTTCTTT
CDR3 protein: CASSPIVGGTEAFF

J gene: TRBJ2-2
D gene: -
V gene: TRBV18
clone size: once
CDR3 DNA: TGTGCCAGCTCACGCGACAGTCCTAACACCGGGGAGCTGTTTTTT
CDR3 protein: CASSRDSPNTGELFF

J gene: TRBJ2-7
D gene: -
V gene: TRBV29-1
clone size: -
CDR3 DNA: TGCAGCGTTGGGGACATCGGCTCCTACGAGCAGTACTTC
CDR3 protein: CSVGDIGSYEQYF

J gene: TRBJ2-7
D gene: -
V gene: TRBV4-2
clone size: -
CDR3 DNA: TGTGCCAGCAGTCCGATGAGGTTCCAATCCTACGAGCAGTACTTC
CDR3 protein: CASSPMRFQSYEQYF

J gene: TRBJ2-7
D gene: TRBD2
V gene: TRBV4-1
clone size: -
CDR3 DNA: TGCGCCAGCAGCCAGGGGACTAGCAGTTACGAGCAGTACTTC
CDR3 protein: CASSQGTSSYEQYF

J gene: TRBJ2-7
D gene: TRBD2
V gene: TRBV14
clone size: -
CDR3 DNA: TGTGCCAGCAGCCAAGCAATTCTAGCGGGGGCTTCCTACGAGCAGTACTTC
CDR3 protein: CASSQAILAGASYEQYF